A selection of T cell receptor beta chains follows, all from one sample in a study of early T cells in non-severe SARS-CoV-2 infection. MiXCR was run by TCRdb on the 5' RACE reads, yielding one entry per CDR3 protein. The data hold 70,000 to 85,000 distinct CDR3 sequences, with 12% observed a single time. What was sequenced was whole blood. The receptors stem from an adult who was a healthcare worker with PCR-confirmed SARS-CoV-2 infection or an uninfected control (not recorded which). The CDR3 runs from the conserved cysteine through the conserved F or W. Each record gives: clone size, D gene, V gene, J gene, CDR3 protein, CDR3 DNA. The D gene is left open where the match is weak. Not every row has a clone size; where given, it reads once, few, many or a size class.

abundance: many
d_gene: TRBD1
v_gene: TRBV28
j_gene: TRBJ1-2
CDR3aa: CASSQGGQVNYGYTF
CDR3nt: TGTGCCAGCAGCCAAGGGGGCCAAGTTAACTATGGCTACACCTTC

abundance: few
d_gene: -
v_gene: TRBV10-3
j_gene: TRBJ2-7
CDR3aa: CAISEFQIKNYEQYF
CDR3nt: TGTGCCATCAGTGAGTTCCAGATAAAGAATTACGAGCAGTACTTC

abundance: few
d_gene: TRBD1
v_gene: TRBV5-1
j_gene: TRBJ1-1
CDR3aa: CASSLGTRTGATEAFF
CDR3nt: TGCGCCAGCAGCTTGGGAACCCGGACAGGGGCCACTGAAGCTTTCTTT

abundance: -
d_gene: -
v_gene: TRBV3-1
j_gene: TRBJ1-3
CDR3aa: CASSLPPGRGNTIYF
CDR3nt: TGTGCCAGCAGCCTCCCCCCAGGGCGCGGAAACACCATATATTTT

abundance: few
d_gene: -
v_gene: TRBV29-1
j_gene: TRBJ2-1
CDR3aa: CSAPLAGNEQFF
CDR3nt: TGCAGCGCTCCCCTCGCCGGCAATGAGCAGTTCTTC

abundance: -
d_gene: -
v_gene: TRBV7-8
j_gene: TRBJ2-1
CDR3aa: CASSRGGSGRLYNEQFF
CDR3nt: TGTGCCAGCAGCAGGGGGGGTAGCGGGCGACTCTACAATGAGCAGTTCTTC

abundance: many
d_gene: TRBD1
v_gene: TRBV5-6
j_gene: TRBJ2-2
CDR3aa: CASSLSRTGDTGELFF
CDR3nt: TGTGCCAGCAGCTTGTCGCGGACAGGGGATACCGGGGAGCTGTTTTTT

abundance: -
d_gene: TRBD2
v_gene: TRBV20-1
j_gene: TRBJ2-1
CDR3aa: CSAREPGLANEQFF
CDR3nt: TGCAGTGCTAGAGAACCGGGACTAGCCAATGAGCAGTTCTTC

abundance: medium-sized
d_gene: -
v_gene: TRBV7-2
j_gene: TRBJ2-7
CDR3aa: CASSFAAIEQYF
CDR3nt: TGTGCCAGCAGCTTTGCCGCGATCGAGCAGTACTTC

abundance: -
d_gene: -
v_gene: TRBV6-1
j_gene: TRBJ1-2
CDR3aa: CASTVGGWYGYTF
CDR3nt: TGTGCCAGCACCGTCGGGGGATGGTATGGCTACACCTTC

abundance: -
d_gene: -
v_gene: TRBV5-1
j_gene: TRBJ2-7
CDR3aa: CASSSTPPSYEQYF
CDR3nt: TGCGCCAGCAGCTCAACACCCCCCTCCTACGAGCAGTACTTC

abundance: few
d_gene: -
v_gene: TRBV7-2
j_gene: TRBJ2-5
CDR3aa: CASSFSGDGETQYF
CDR3nt: TGTGCCAGCAGCTTCTCAGGGGACGGGGAGACCCAGTACTTC

abundance: -
d_gene: -
v_gene: TRBV24-1
j_gene: TRBJ2-1
CDR3aa: CATRPTGTRNEQFF
CDR3nt: TGTGCCACCAGACCTACAGGGACTCGAAATGAGCAGTTCTTC

abundance: few
d_gene: -
v_gene: TRBV5-1
j_gene: TRBJ2-1
CDR3aa: CASSQTGRHNEQFF
CDR3nt: TGCGCCAGCAGTCAGACGGGGAGACACAATGAGCAGTTCTTC

abundance: many
d_gene: TRBD1
v_gene: TRBV30
j_gene: TRBJ2-7
CDR3aa: CAWGPGTERYEQYF
CDR3nt: TGTGCCTGGGGACCCGGGACAGAGAGATACGAGCAGTACTTC

abundance: -
d_gene: TRBD2
v_gene: TRBV4-2
j_gene: TRBJ2-2
CDR3aa: CASSHPSGSVNTGELFF
CDR3nt: TGTGCCAGCAGCCACCCGAGCGGGAGCGTAAACACCGGGGAGCTGTTTTTT

abundance: many
d_gene: -
v_gene: TRBV6-6
j_gene: TRBJ1-1
CDR3aa: CASSYGEGSTEAFF
CDR3nt: TGTGCCAGCAGTTACGGAGAGGGGAGCACTGAAGCTTTCTTT

abundance: few
d_gene: TRBD1
v_gene: TRBV5-1
j_gene: TRBJ2-1
CDR3aa: CASSLGQPVADEQFF
CDR3nt: TGCGCCAGCAGCCTGGGACAGCCCGTTGCGGATGAGCAGTTCTTC